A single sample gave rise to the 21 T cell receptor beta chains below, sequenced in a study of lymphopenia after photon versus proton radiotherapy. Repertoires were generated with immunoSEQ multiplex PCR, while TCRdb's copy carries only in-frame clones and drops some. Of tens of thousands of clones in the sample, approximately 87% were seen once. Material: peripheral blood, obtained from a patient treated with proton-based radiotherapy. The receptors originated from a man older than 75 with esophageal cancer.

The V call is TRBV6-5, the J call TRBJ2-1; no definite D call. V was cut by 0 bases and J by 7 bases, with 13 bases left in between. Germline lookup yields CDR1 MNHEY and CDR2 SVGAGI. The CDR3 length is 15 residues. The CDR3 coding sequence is TGTGCCAGCAGTTACTCGAGTGGCCAAAGGAATGAGCAGTTCTTC. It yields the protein CASSYSSGQRNEQFF.

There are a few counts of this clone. The CDR3 DNA is TGTGCCAGCTGGGGGGGAAACTACAATGAGCAGTTCTTC. This sequence encodes CASWGGNYNEQFF. This chain links TRBV7-8 with TRBJ2-1, with TRBD2 identical over 7 bases. Trimming cost V 8 bases and J 3 bases; bases outside gene matches: 4. Germline lookup yields CDR1 SGHVS and CDR2 FQNEAQ. The CDR3 has 13 residues.

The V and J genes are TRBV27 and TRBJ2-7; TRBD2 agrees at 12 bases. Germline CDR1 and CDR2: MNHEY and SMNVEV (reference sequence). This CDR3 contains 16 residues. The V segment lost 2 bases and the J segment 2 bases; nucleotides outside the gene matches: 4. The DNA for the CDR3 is TGTGCCAGCAGTTTAATACTAGCGGGAGGCACCTACGAGCAGTACTTC. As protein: CASSLILAGGTYEQYF.

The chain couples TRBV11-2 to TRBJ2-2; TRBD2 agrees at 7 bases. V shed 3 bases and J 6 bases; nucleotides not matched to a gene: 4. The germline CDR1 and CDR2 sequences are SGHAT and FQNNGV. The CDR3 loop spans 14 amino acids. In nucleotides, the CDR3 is TGTGCCAGCAGCTTTAACAGCGGGGCCGGGGAGCTGTTTTTT. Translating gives CASSFNSGAGELFF.

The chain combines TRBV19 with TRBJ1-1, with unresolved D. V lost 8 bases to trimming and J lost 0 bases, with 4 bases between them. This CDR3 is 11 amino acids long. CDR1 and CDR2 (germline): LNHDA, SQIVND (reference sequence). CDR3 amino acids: CASGVNTEAFF. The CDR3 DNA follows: TGTGCCAGTGGGGTGAACACTGAAGCTTTCTTT. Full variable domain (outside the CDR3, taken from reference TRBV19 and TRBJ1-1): DGGITQSPKYLFRKEGQNVTLSCEQNLNHDAMYWYRQDPGQGLRLIYYSQIVNDFQKGDIAEGYSVSREKKESFPLTVTSAQKNPTAFYLCASGVNTEAFFGQGTRLTVV.

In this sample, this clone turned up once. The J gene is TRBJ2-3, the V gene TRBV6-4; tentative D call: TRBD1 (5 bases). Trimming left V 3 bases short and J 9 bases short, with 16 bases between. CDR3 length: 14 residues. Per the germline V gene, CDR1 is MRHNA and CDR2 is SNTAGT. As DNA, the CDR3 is TGTGCCAGCAGTGAGACGGGTCAGGGATTAACGCAGTATTTT. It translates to CASSETGQGLTQYF.

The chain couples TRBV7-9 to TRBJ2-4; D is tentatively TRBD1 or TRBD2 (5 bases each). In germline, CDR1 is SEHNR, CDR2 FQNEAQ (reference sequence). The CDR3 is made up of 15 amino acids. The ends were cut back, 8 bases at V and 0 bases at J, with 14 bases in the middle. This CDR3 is CASSTGTIAKNIQYF. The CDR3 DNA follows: TGTGCCAGCTCCACGGGGACGATAGCCAAAAACATTCAGTACTTC.

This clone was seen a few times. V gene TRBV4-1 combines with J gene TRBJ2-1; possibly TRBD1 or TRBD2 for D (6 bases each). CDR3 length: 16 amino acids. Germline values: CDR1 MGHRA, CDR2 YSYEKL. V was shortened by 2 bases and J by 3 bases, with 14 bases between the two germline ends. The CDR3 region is CASSQPGRGLYNEQFF. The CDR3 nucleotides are TGCGCCAGCAGCCAACCAGGACGGGGGCTCTACAATGAGCAGTTCTTC.

The CDR3 here is CASSTGGNTIYF. Written as DNA, the CDR3 is TGTGCCAGCAGTACTGGGGGAAACACCATATATTTT. The rearrangement links TRBV28 to TRBJ1-3, with unresolved D. The V gene lost 5 bases and the J gene lost 4 bases, with 6 bases spanning the gap. This CDR3 has 12 residues. From germline, CDR1 is MDHEN and CDR2 SYDVKM.

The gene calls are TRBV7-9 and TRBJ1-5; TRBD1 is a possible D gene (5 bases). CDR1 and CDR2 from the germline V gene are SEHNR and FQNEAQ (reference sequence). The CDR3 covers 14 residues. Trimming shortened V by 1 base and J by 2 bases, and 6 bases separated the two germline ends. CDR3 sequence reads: CASSLVGGNQPQHF. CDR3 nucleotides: TGTGCCAGCAGCTTAGTGGGGGGCAATCAGCCCCAGCATTTT.

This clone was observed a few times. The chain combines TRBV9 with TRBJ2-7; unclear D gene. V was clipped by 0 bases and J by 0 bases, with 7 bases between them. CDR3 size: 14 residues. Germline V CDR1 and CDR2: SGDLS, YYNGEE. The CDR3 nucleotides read TGTGCCAGCAGCGTAGGACTGAACTCCTACGAGCAGTACTTC. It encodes CASSVGLNSYEQYF. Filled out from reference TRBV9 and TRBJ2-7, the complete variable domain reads DSGVTQTPKHLITATGQRVTLRCSPRSGDLSVYWYQQSLDQGLQFLIQYYNGEERAKGNILERFSAQQFPDLHSELNLSSLELGDSALYFCASSVGLNSYEQYFGPGTRLTVT.

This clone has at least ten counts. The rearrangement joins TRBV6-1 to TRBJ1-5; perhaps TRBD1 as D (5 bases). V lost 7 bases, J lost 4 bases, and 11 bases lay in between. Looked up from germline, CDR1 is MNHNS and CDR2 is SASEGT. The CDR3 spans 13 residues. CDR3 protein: CASKGQDNQPQHF. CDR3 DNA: TGTGCCAGCAAGGGGCAGGATAATCAGCCCCAGCATTTT.

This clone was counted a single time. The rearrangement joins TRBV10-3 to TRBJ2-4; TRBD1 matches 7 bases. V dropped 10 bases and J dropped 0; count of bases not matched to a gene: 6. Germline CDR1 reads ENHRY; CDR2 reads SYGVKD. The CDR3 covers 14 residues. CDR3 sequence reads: CASWDSQAKNIQYF. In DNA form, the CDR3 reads TGTGCCAGCTGGGACAGCCAAGCCAAAAACATTCAGTACTTC.

CDR3 DNA sequence: TGTGCCAGCAGCTTGGATGGGGCCCTGTACACTGAAGCTTTCTTT. This codes for CASSLDGALYTEAFF. This chain connects TRBV5-5 to TRBJ1-1, with a weak D call TRBD1 (5 bases). Germline assignment: CDR1 SGHKS and CDR2 YYEKEE (reference sequence). V gave up 0 bases and J gave up 3 bases, with 12 bases separating them. This CDR3 comprises 15 residues.

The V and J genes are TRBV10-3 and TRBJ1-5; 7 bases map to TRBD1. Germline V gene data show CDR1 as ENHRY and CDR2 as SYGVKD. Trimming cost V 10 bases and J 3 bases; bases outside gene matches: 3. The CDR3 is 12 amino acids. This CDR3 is CATGQNNQPQHF. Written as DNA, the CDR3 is TGTGCCACGGGACAGAACAATCAGCCCCAGCATTTT.

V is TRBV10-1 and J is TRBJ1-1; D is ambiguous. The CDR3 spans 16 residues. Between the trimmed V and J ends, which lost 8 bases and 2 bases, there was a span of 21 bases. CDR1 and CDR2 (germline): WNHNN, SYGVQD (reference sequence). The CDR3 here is CASPPEGRIGNTEAFF. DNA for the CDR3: TGCGCCAGCCCCCCCGAGGGTCGGATTGGAAACACTGAAGCTTTCTTT.

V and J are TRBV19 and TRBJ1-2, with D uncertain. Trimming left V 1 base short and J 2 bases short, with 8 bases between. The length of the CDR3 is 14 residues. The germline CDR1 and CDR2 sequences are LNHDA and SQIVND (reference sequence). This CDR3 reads CASSIVDSNYGYTF. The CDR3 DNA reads TGTGCCAGTAGTATAGTGGACTCGAACTATGGCTACACCTTC.

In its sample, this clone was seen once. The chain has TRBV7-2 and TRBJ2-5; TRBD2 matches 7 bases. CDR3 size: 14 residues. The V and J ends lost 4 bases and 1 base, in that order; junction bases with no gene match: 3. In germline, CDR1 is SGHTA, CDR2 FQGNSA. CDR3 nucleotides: TGTGCCAGCAGCTCTGGACTAGTCCAAGAGACCCAGTACTTC. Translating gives CASSSGLVQETQYF.

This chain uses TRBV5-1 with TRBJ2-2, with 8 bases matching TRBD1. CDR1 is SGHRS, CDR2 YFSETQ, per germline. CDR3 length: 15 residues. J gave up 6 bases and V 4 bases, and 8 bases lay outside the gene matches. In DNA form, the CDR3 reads TGCGCCAGCAGCCGCGGACAGGGAAGCTCCGGGGAGCTGTTTTTT. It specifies CASSRGQGSSGELFF.

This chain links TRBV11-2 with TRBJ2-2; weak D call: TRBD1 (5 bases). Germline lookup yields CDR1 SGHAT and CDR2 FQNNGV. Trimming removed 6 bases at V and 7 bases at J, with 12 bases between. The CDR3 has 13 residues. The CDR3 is CASRDQGGGELFF. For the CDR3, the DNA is TGTGCCAGCAGGGACCAGGGCGGCGGGGAGCTGTTTTTT. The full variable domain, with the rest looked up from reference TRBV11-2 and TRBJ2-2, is EAGVAQSPRYKIIEKRQSVAFWCNPISGHATLYWYQQILGQGPKLLIQFQNNGVVDDSQLPKDRFSAERLKGVDSTLKIQPAKLEDSAVYLCASRDQGGGELFFGEGSRLTVL.

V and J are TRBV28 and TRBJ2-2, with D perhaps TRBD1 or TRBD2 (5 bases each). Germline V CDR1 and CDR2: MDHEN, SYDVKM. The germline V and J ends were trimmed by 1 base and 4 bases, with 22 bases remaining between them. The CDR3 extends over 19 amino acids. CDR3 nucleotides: TGTGCCAGCAGTTTATTAGGCTCGGGACCGAACTCCCCCACCGGGGAGCTGTTTTTT. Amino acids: CASSLLGSGPNSPTGELFF.